What follows are 9 T cell receptor beta chains derived from one specimen sequenced in a study of shared clonotypes between healthy human individuals. The repertoire was sequenced with immunoSEQ multiplex PCR; TCRdb's copy has only in-frame clones and lacks some. The sample contains roughly 1,600,000 clones, 98% to 99% of which appear only once. The material sequenced was naive CD4+ T cells sorted from blood. Subset noted: CD45RA+ positively selected. These receptor sequences come from a man aged 25 to 40 in good health.

J is TRBJ2-7 and V is TRBV2, with 9 bases that match TRBD1. V trimming: 6 bases; J trimming: 3 bases; junction bases outside the gene matches: 12. Germline CDR1 and CDR2: SNHLY and FYNNEI. The CDR3 is 16 residues long. The DNA for the CDR3 is TGTGCCAGCAGGCGCACGGGACAGGGTTTGATCTACGAGCAGTACTTC. Amino acids: CASRRTGQGLIYEQYF.

This clone was observed once. The rearrangement links TRBV5-4 to TRBJ2-3; TRBD2 matches at 8 bases. The CDR3 has 14 residues. V lost 3 bases and J lost 4; bases outside the gene matches: 4. Germline CDR1 is SGHNT and CDR2 is YYREEE (reference sequence). The CDR3 bases are TGTGCCAGCAGCTCCCTGACTAGCGCAGATACGCAGTATTTT. Protein product: CASSSLTSADTQYF.

V and J are TRBV20-1 and TRBJ2-7; 7 positions agree with TRBD1. This CDR3 comprises 11 residues. Germline values: CDR1 DFQATT, CDR2 SNEGSKA (reference sequence). V shed 6 bases and J 5 bases; nucleotides not matched to a gene: 4. CDR3 in amino acids: CSARGSHEQYF. CDR3 coding DNA: TGCAGTGCCAGGGGGTCACACGAGCAGTACTTC.

The J gene is TRBJ2-2, the V gene TRBV2; no clear D gene. The CDR3 spans 15 residues. The germline V and J ends were trimmed by 7 bases and 4 bases, with 16 bases remaining between them. Germline V gene data show CDR1 as SNHLY and CDR2 as FYNNEI. The CDR3 loop is CASMTHETSTGELFF. Written as DNA, the CDR3 is TGTGCCAGCATGACCCATGAAACATCCACCGGGGAGCTGTTTTTT. Variable domain in full (rest from reference TRBV2 and TRBJ2-2): EPEVTQTPSHQVTQMGQEVILRCVPISNHLYFYWYRQILGQKVEFLVSFYNNEISEKSEIFDDQFSVERPDGSNFTLKIRSTKLEDSAMYFCASMTHETSTGELFFGEGSRLTVL.

The chain links TRBV7-3 to TRBJ2-1; the D gene could be TRBD1 or TRBD2 (5 bases each). The CDR3 is made up of 14 amino acids. In germline, CDR1 is SGHTA, CDR2 FQGTGA. The ends were cut back, 0 bases at V and 6 bases at J, with 9 bases in the middle. CDR3 region: CASSLTGTFNEQFF. The CDR3 DNA reads as TGTGCCAGCAGCTTAACAGGGACGTTCAATGAGCAGTTCTTC.

The rearrangement joins TRBV2 to TRBJ1-4; TRBD1 matches at 9 bases. In germline, CDR1 is SNHLY, CDR2 FYNNEI. The CDR3 loop spans 15 amino acids. The junction had 11 bases not matched to a gene; V was cut back by 8 bases and J by 7 bases. CDR3 protein: CASLINRGLGEKLFF. The CDR3 region has the DNA TGTGCCAGCTTAATAAACAGGGGGCTGGGTGAAAAACTGTTTTTT.

This clone was counted once. The V gene is TRBV29-1, the J gene TRBJ2-3; possibly TRBD2 for D (6 bases). CDR3 length equals 13 residues. V lost 4 bases and J lost 5, with 13 bases in between. CDR1 and CDR2 (germline): SQVTM, ANQGSEA. CDR3 protein: CSVGGRSLDTQYF. The CDR3 nucleotides are TGCAGCGTTGGTGGGAGGTCCCTAGATACGCAGTATTTT.

The chain employs TRBV19 and TRBJ1-2; tentative D call: TRBD1 (6 bases). Per the germline V gene, CDR1 is LNHDA and CDR2 is SQIVND (reference sequence). V shed 2 bases and J shed 4 bases, with 11 bases lying between them. The CDR3 spans 14 residues. CDR3 bases: TGTGCCAGTAGTATAATGGCAGGGGCCTATGGCTACACCTTC. Residues: CASSIMAGAYGYTF.

The rearrangement links TRBV7-9 to TRBJ2-3; 13 bases fit TRBD2. The J segment lost 0 bases and the V segment lost 6 bases, leaving 9 bases of the junction unmatched. The germline V gene encodes CDR1 SEHNR and CDR2 FQNEAQ (reference sequence). The CDR3 is 18 amino acids. The CDR3 protein is CASRELAGGPSSTDTQYF. The CDR3 coding sequence is TGTGCCAGCAGGGAACTAGCGGGAGGGCCCTCTAGCACAGATACGCAGTATTTT.